This T cell receptor beta chain was profiled in a study of shared clonotypes between healthy human individuals. Study information: A couple of women and a few men aged 18 to 49 served as donors. For every donor, three CD4 naive, three CD4 memory, two CD8 naive and one CD8 memory plates were used.

In the case of this clone: One junction end does not reproduce the germline sequence, and a read error may be involved.

This CDR3 spans 14 amino acids. Germline V CDR1 and CDR2: SSHAT, FNYEAQ (reference sequence). Using immunoSEQ multiplex PCR, the repertoire was profiled, and TCRdb retains in-frame clones only, with some absent. The data contain some 1 million clones, roughly 80% of them singletons. The clonotype was recovered from a young man in good health. V is TRBV7-7 and J is TRBJ2-2; D unresolved. The sequenced sample consisted of memory CD4+ T cells sorted from blood. Regarding subset: CD45RA-negative fraction. The CDR3 region has the DNA TGTGCTAGCAGCTTAGATCCTGGCACCGGGGAGCTGTTTTTT. It encodes CASSLDPGTGELFF.